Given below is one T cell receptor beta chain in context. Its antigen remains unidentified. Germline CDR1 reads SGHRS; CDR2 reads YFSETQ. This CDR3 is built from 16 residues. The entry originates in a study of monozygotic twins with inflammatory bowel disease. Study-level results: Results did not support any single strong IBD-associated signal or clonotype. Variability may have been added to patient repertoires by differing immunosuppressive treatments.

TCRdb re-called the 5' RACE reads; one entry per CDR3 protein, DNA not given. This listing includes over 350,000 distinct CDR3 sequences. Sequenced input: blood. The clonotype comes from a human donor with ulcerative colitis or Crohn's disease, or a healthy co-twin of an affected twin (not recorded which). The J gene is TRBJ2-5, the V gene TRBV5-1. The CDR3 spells CASSFTAAMSQETQYF.